This T cell receptor beta chain came from a study of patients and donors after allogeneic stem cell transplantation. This CDR3 region has 16 residues. Germline V gives CDR1 SGHDN, CDR2 FVKESK. Trimming took 4 bases from V and 2 from J, leaving 16 bases between them. Each CDR3 protein gets one entry after TCRdb re-called the RT-PCR reads with MiXCR. The sample has around 150,000 distinct CDR3 sequences, 30% to 45% seen once. This rearrangement joins TRBV14 to TRBJ2-3; D possibly corresponds to TRBD1 (6 bases). This TCR derives from a human donor who was either an allogeneic HSCT recipient or a stem cell or donor lymphocyte infusion donor (not recorded which). It is not recorded whose cells these are; they may come from a transplant donor. The sequenced sample consisted of blood, either unsorted or a sorted T cell fraction (not recorded which). CDR3 protein: CASSLLLGAHTDTQYF. CDR3 DNA: TGTGCCAGCAGCCTACTGTTGGGGGCCCACACAGATACGCAGTATTTT.